Below, 13 T cell receptor beta chains from the same sample are listed, as sequenced in a study of shared clonotypes between healthy human individuals. Here immunoSEQ multiplex PCR was the method, and the copy in TCRdb shows in-frame clones only, minus some. This table holds around 2,000,000 clones, around 96% found once. Naive CD8 cells were CD45RO-negative, positively selected for CCR7, excluding terminally differentiated effector memory CD45RA+ cells. Sequences were obtained from naive CD8+ T cells sorted from blood. These receptors were collected from a man aged 18 to 29 in good health.

V gene TRBV4-3 combines with J gene TRBJ1-4; possibly TRBD1 for D (5 bases). V shed 0 bases and J shed 8 bases, with 16 bases lying between them. Germline V gene sequence: CDR1 LGHNA, CDR2 YSLEER. CDR3 length equals 16 residues. CDR3 sequence reads: CASSQDWGVENEKLFF. The CDR3 DNA reads as TGCGCCAGCAGCCAAGATTGGGGGGTAGAGAACGAAAAACTGTTTTTT.

The chain is built from TRBV6-1 and TRBJ2-1, with D hard to call. This CDR3 is 11 amino acids long. Trimming shortened V by 7 bases and J by 10 bases, and 11 bases separated the two germline ends. Germline CDR1 MNHNS, CDR2 SASEGT. The CDR3 DNA follows: TGTGCCAGCAATCACTGGTTGGAGCAGTTCTTC. Its translation is CASNHWLEQFF.

CDR3 region: CASSANPDSPKNIQYF. The CDR3 bases are TGTGCCAGCAGCGCGAACCCCGACAGCCCCAAAAACATTCAGTACTTC. This rearrangement joins TRBV9 to TRBJ2-4; perhaps TRBD1 as D (5 bases). The CDR3 covers 16 residues. The V end lost 3 bases, the J end lost 2 bases, and 15 bases lay between the germline ends. Per germline, CDR1 SGDLS and CDR2 YYNGEE.

The chain couples TRBV28 to TRBJ1-5; D remains ambiguous. The CDR3 is 15 amino acids. Per germline, CDR1 MDHEN and CDR2 SYDVKM. The V gene lost 5 bases and the J gene lost 4 bases, with 15 bases spanning the gap. The CDR3 spells CASSLDWEGNQPQHF. The CDR3 nucleotides are TGTGCCAGCAGTCTAGATTGGGAAGGGAATCAGCCCCAGCATTTT. The full variable domain, with the rest looked up from reference TRBV28 and TRBJ1-5, is DVKVTQSSRYLVKRTGEKVFLECVQDMDHENMFWYRQDPGLGLRLIYFSYDVKMKEKGDIPEGYSVSREKKERFSLILESASTNQTSMYLCASSLDWEGNQPQHFGDGTRLSIL.

The gene calls are TRBV6-1 and TRBJ2-5; tentatively, D is TRBD1 (8 bases). The CDR3 consists of 15 residues. Trimming left V 7 bases short and J 2 bases short, with 17 bases between. Germline V gene sequence: CDR1 MNHNS, CDR2 SASEGT. CDR3 nucleotide sequence: TGTGCCAGCAAAGACAGGGGAGGGGGTCAAGAGACCCAGTACTTC. It yields the protein CASKDRGGGQETQYF.

Of note for this clone: Within the sample, other DNA sequences also encode this same CDR3. Here the CDR3 DNA reads TGTGCCAGCAGCTTCGTCGGGGGGGCCTACGAGCAGTACTTC. As protein: CASSFVGGAYEQYF. V and J are TRBV11-2 and TRBJ2-7; 8 nucleotides line up with TRBD2. With V trimmed by 3 bases and J by 2 bases, 3 bases remained unmatched. In germline, CDR1 is SGHAT, CDR2 FQNNGV. The CDR3 spans 14 residues.

This chain joins TRBV5-1 and TRBJ1-1; no definite D call. The CDR3 runs 13 residues. V lost 4 bases, J lost 2 bases, and 9 bases lay in between. Per germline, CDR1 SGHRS and CDR2 YFSETQ. The CDR3: CASSAPSNTEAFF. CDR3 DNA sequence: TGCGCCAGCAGCGCCCCCTCTAACACTGAAGCTTTCTTT.

The chain couples TRBV19 to TRBJ2-7; D possibly corresponds to TRBD1 (6 bases). The CDR3 consists of 14 residues. Trimming took 4 bases from V and 2 from J, leaving 12 bases between them. Germline V gene lookup returns CDR1 LNHDA and CDR2 SQIVND (reference sequence). CDR3 amino acids: CASSNTGITYEQYF. The DNA of the CDR3 is TGTGCCAGTAGTAACACAGGGATAACCTACGAGCAGTACTTC.

The chain is built from TRBV20-1 and TRBJ2-7; possible D gene TRBD2, 5 bases. Germline V CDR1 and CDR2: DFQATT, SNEGSKA (reference sequence). Trimming cost V 5 bases and J 4 bases, with 9 bases left between them. CDR3 length: 11 amino acids. The CDR3 bases are TGCAGTGCTGAGGGCGGGTACGAGCAGTACTTC. It codes for CSAEGGYEQYF.

The V and J genes are TRBV9 and TRBJ2-5; 12 bases align to TRBD1. Losses at the gene ends were 5 bases for V and 4 bases for J; bases not matched to a gene: 9. CDR1 is SGDLS, CDR2 YYNGEE, per germline. CDR3 size: 16 residues. As DNA, the CDR3 is TGTGCCAGCAGTATGGGGCCGGGACAGGGGGCAGAGACCCAGTACTTC. This translates into CASSMGPGQGAETQYF.

This sequence joins TRBV10-2 and TRBJ2-1, with 12 bases identical to TRBD2. The ends lost 10 bases at V and 7 bases at J; junction bases unmatched: 8. CDR3 length equals 14 residues. Germline V gene sequence: CDR1 WSHSY, CDR2 SAAADI. The CDR3 sequence: CATQTGTSGNEQFF. For the CDR3, the DNA is TGCGCCACTCAAACCGGGACTAGCGGGAATGAGCAGTTCTTC.

As regards this clone: Germline is not matched at one junction end, which may reflect a read error. Other DNA sequences of this sample code for an identical CDR3. The rearrangement joins TRBV7-7 to TRBJ1-1; D is unclear. CDR3 size: 13 residues. The V gene's germline CDR1 is SSHAT and CDR2 FNYEAQ (reference sequence). CDR3 DNA sequence: TGTGCTAGCAGCTTAGGCGTGGGCACTGAAGCTTTCTTT. Protein product: CASSLGVGTEAFF.

The chain carries TRBV28 and TRBJ1-2, with D perhaps matching TRBD1 (6 bases). V dropped 5 bases and J dropped 6 bases, with 34 bases sitting between them. CDR1 is MDHEN and CDR2 is SYDVKM in the germline V gene. This CDR3 comprises 20 residues. Here the CDR3 DNA reads TGTGCCAGCAGTGATCCGAGGGCCCGAATTAGGAGGGGGAGGAAGGATGGCTACACCTTC. Translated, it gives CASSDPRARIRRGRKDGYTF.